This entry features one TCR beta chain sequence. Its antigen is undetermined. As to time point: newly diagnosed GD, antithyroid drugs for less than 3 months. The TCR library was made from RNA extracted from PBMCs. The TCR beta library used iRepertoire HTBI primers with Arm-PCR amplification of CDR3. Each CDR3 protein gets one entry after TCRdb re-called the multiplex PCR reads with MiXCR. The sample includes fewer than 400,000 distinct CDR3 sequences, about 18% of them seen just once. From germline, CDR1 is MGHRA and CDR2 YSYEKL. CDR3 size: 17 residues. Germline trimming cut 0 bases from V and 2 bases from J; bases unmatched to any gene: 2. The record originates from a study of regulatory T cells in long-lasting Graves disease. Overall study: Antithyroid drug use was under 3 months in newly diagnosed Graves' patients.

Study-level findings and limits: Newly diagnosed Graves' patients had higher TCR diversity than persistent ones. Whereas around 970 public clonotypes were shared by new patients, persistent patients shared more, at under 3,000.

Sequenced material: peripheral blood mononuclear cells (PBMCs), taken at new diagnosis, from a patient treated with antithyroid drugs. The receptor was derived from a female donor with Graves disease. The rearrangement links TRBV4-1 to TRBJ2-3, with TRBD2 matching 13 bases. The CDR3 DNA reads as TGCGCCAGCAGCCAAGAGGGACTAGCGGGGCACACAGATACGCAGTATTTT. Translation: CASSQEGLAGHTDTQYF.